The present TCR beta chain was sequenced within a study of regulatory T cells in long-lasting Graves disease. Notes on the study in general: Among persistent patients, a larger number of public clonotypes were shared (approximately 3,000) than among newly diagnosed patients (966).

The CDR3 is 15 residues long. The germline V gene encodes CDR1 LGHNA and CDR2 YSLEER. The V and J ends lost 0 bases and 2 bases respectively, with 11 bases between them. Both iRepertoire HTBI primers and Arm-PCR of CDR3 regions were used to build the TCR beta libraries. TCRdb re-analysed the multiplex PCR reads in MiXCR, keeping a single row per CDR3 protein. The data show under 500,000 distinct CDR3 sequences, more than 20% seen once. Turning to this clonotype: Its antigen is still unknown.

Time point meaning: persistent/refractory GD, antithyroid drugs over 5 years with positive TRAb. RNA isolated from PBMCs was used to make the TCR library. The chain recombines TRBV4-3 with TRBJ2-7, with unresolved D. The sequencing used peripheral blood mononuclear cells (PBMCs), collected when the disease was refractory, from a patient treated with antithyroid drugs. The receptor's source is a female donor with Graves disease. The CDR3 loop is CASSQEVAPTYEQYF. The DNA for the CDR3 is TGCGCCAGCAGCCAAGAGGTCGCCCCAACCTACGAGCAGTACTTC.